This T cell receptor (beta chain) derives from a study of T-cell memory formation after mild COVID-19. This CDR3 contains 13 residues. Per germline, CDR1 SGHRS and CDR2 YFSETQ. V gave up 3 bases and J gave up 6 bases; unmatched junction bases: 4. Using its own MiXCR run on the 5' RACE reads, TCRdb lists one record per CDR3 protein. This table has 280,000 or so distinct CDR3 sequences, 7.5% to 9.5% appearing once. Study results and limitations: A balance of CD4 and CD8 characterized clones contracting day 15 to 85, whereas later expanders leaned CD4+.

A word on this clonotype: Its antigen is undetermined.

This chain joins TRBV5-1 and TRBJ2-7, with TRBD1 matching 9 bases. The sample comprised PBMCs or a T cell subset sorted from them (not recorded which). The receptor's source is a man between 18 and 29 years old who had mild COVID-19 (a few samples of this study predate the infection). Cell type and time point are not known. The CDR3 region is CASSSTGGSEQYF. DNA for the CDR3: TGCGCCAGCAGCTCAACAGGGGGCTCCGAGCAGTACTTC.